This T cell receptor (beta chain) comes out of a study of blood T cell repertoires in COVID-19 (dated by TCRdb to the early 2020s). Study-wide context: Samples from collaborators originated in the United States, Italy and Spain and spanned both the acute and convalescent phases of COVID-19. The prospective study material was composed of cDNA or gDNA derived from T cells, B-cell-depleted T cells, or PBMCs. Deeply sampled blood TCRbeta repertoires from subjects exposed to, actively infected with, or recovered from COVID-19 were included in the dataset. The repertoires were made available in a free public database intended to serve as a resource for research on the immune response to SARS-CoV-2. The samples were drawn from two sources: the first 160 participants of the ongoing ImmuneRACE study, and fewer than 1,500 subjects contributed by 6 global collaborators. Nearly every sample came with metadata listing a de-identified subject ID, COVID-19 status, age in years and sex. Where HLA class I and class II types were available, the types were taken from metadata supplied by the sample provider, not from assay-based typing.

Of note for this clone: This clone's antigen is unknown. Qualities for individual bases were not recorded, and no much larger clone is one base off.

Collaborating institutions collected whole blood in K2EDTA tubes following their own protocols. For TCRbeta analysis, collaborator samples were shipped as frozen whole blood, as isolated PBMCs, or as DNA extracted from either sample type. Results and caveats for the whole study, not just this receptor: Clinical and demographic metadata were provided uncurated, with the amount varying by source and participant.

TCRbeta CDR3 regions were amplified from genomic DNA using the immunoSEQ Assay, a bias-controlled multiplex PCR. The published analysis was carried out like this. The number of nucleated cells in each sample was estimated from the amplification of reference gene primers within the assay. To quantify the absolute abundance of each unique TCRbeta CDR3 rearrangement, sequence reads were collapsed and filtered. Productive Simpson clonality was computed per sample as the square root of Simpson's diversity index over productive rearrangements. TCRdb holds this immuneACCESS table with in-frame rearrangements only. Some clones are missing; in checked studies, unresolved V genes explain under half, and the rest has no known cause. The V and J calls and the clone size are those of that table, but D and trimming were determined from the DNA. This sample has some 100,000 clones in its table, and approximately 81% of those were observed once. The top ten clones comprise 9.5% to 15% of the sample.

The origin of this receptor is a human donor in a cohort sampled during active COVID-19. Sequenced: peripheral blood.

This receptor carries the CDR3 CASSQIQGTNTEAFF. The nucleotide sequence reads TGTGCCAGCAGCCAGATCCAGGGTACGAACACTGAAGCTTTCTTT. The chain is made from TRBV6-2 or TRBV6-3 and TRBJ1-1; TRBD1 could be the D gene, as 5 bases match. V is clipped by 6 bases and J by 1 base, and the sequence between their germline boundaries is 15 bases long. From a lookup of the germline V gene, CDR1 and CDR2 are MNHEY and SVGEGT. The cysteine opens and the phenylalanine closes a CDR3 of 15 amino acids. Only CDR3 DNA is held: 45 bases, read in frame from base 1.